This TCR beta chain was sequenced in a study of shared clonotypes between healthy human individuals. Study-wide context: A couple of women and a few men aged 18 to 49 made up the donors. Study-level points and caveats: Naive subsets typically showed greater estimated richness than memory subsets.

The donors, all of them Caucasian adults, lived in Nashville, Tennessee. Trimming pared 0 bases from V and 7 bases from J, leaving 10 bases between. Germline V gives CDR1 SGHRS, CDR2 YFSETQ. The CDR3 consists of 14 residues. Genomic DNA (from each subset) was split evenly across several immunoSEQ plates. Clones were read by immunoSEQ multiplex PCR, and TCRdb kept only the in-frame ones, dropping some. This table holds more than 1 million clones, around 78% found once. A remark on this clone: Its antigen remains unidentified.

The clonotype originates from a man younger than 30 in good health. Some clones in this sample may be carry-over from other donors' samples. Input material: memory CD4+ T cells from PBMCs. Subset denoted: CD45RA-negative fraction. This chain connects TRBV5-1 to TRBJ2-2, with a possible D match to TRBD1 (6 bases). The CDR3, as DNA: TGCGCCAGCAGCTTGGAAGGCAGGGGCGGGGAGCTGTTTTTT. Encoded protein: CASSLEGRGGELFF.